This T cell receptor beta chain originates from a study of T cell responses to AZD1222 COVID-19 vaccine. Germline-derived CDR1 and CDR2 are SQVTM and ANQGSEA. The CDR3 loop spans 14 amino acids. Assay used: immunoSEQ multiplex PCR; TCRdb lists only in-frame clones, some missing. The repertoire holds fewer than 150,000 clones, with approximately 90% as singletons. A remark on this clone: The target antigen is unknown. Its ends do not fully match the called genes, so a read error is possible.

Study-level findings and limits: Only a handful of individuals given AZD1222 were seropositive at baseline. Most donors were white British and more were female, and clonal diversity was possibly underestimated.

The chain employs TRBV29-1 and TRBJ2-1, with D hard to call. This clonotype was sampled from an adult who received the AZD1222 COVID-19 vaccine. The specimen comprised peripheral blood, sampled 28 days after the second AZD1222 dose. CDR3: CSVEDGLSYNEQFF. The CDR3 DNA reads as TGCAGCGTCGAAGACGGCCTCTCCTACAATGAGCAGTTCTTC.